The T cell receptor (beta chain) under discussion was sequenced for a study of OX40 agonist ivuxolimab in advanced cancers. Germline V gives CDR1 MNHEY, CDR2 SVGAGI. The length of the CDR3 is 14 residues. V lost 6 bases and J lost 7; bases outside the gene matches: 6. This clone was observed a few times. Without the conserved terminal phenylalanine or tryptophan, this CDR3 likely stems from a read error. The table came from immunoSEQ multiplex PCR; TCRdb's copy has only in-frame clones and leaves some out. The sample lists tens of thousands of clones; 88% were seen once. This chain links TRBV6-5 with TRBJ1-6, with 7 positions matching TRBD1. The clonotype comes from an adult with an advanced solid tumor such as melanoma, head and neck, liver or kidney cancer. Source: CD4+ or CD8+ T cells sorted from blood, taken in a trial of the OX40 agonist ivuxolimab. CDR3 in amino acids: CASSQRQGNSPLHL. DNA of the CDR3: TGTGCCAGCAGCCAGCGACAGGGAAATTCACCCCTCCACCTT.